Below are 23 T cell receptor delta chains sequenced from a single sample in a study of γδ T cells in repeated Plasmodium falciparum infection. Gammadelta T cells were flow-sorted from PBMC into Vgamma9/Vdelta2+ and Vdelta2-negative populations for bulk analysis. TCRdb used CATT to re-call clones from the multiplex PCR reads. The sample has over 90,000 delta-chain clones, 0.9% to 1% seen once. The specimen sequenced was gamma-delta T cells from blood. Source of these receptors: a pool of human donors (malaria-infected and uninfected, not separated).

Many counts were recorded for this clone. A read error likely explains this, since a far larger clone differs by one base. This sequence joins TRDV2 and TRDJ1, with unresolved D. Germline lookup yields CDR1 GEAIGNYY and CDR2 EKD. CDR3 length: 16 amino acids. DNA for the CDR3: TGTGCCCGTGACACCATTCAAGGTCTAGGGACCGATAAACTCATCTTT. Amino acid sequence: CARDTIQGLGTDKLIF.

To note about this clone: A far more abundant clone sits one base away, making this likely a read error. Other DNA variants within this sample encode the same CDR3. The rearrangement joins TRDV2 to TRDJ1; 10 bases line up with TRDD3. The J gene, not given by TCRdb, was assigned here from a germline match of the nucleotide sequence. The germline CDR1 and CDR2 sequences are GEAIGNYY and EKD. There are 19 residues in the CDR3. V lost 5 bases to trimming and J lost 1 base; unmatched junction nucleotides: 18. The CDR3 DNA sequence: TGTGCCTGTGCAGGCCTACCTCAGGGGGATACGTCACTCACCGATAAACTCATCTTT. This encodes CACAGLPQGDTSLTDKLIF.

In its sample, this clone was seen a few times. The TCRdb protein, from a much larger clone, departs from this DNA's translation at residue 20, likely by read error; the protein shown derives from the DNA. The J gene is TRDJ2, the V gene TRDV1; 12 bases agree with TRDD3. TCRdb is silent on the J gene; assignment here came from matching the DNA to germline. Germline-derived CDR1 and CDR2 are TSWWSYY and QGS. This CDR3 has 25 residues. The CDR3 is CALGELVLEYWGIPGLWALAAQLFF. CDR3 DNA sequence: TGTGCTCTTGGGGAACTCGTCCTCGAGTACTGGGGGATACCTGGACTCTGGGCTTTGGCAGCACAACTCTTCTTT.

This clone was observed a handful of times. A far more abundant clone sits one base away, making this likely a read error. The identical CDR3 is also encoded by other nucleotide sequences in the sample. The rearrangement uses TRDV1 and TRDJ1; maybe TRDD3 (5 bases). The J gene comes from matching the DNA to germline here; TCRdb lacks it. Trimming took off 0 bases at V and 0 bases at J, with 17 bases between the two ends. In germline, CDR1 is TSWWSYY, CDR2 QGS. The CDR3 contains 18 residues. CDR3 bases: TGTGCTCTTGGGGAACTGGAGACCGGGGGTTTGTACACCGATAAACTCATCTTT. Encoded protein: CALGELETGGLYTDKLIF.

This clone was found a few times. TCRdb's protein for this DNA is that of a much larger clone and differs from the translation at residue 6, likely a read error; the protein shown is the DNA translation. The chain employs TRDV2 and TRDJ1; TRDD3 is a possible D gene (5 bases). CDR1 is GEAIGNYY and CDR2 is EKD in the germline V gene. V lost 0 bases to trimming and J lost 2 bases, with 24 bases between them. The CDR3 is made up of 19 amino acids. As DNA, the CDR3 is TGTGCCTGTGACACCTTGAGTAGGGTCCTGGGAAACGAAACCGATAAACTCATCTTT. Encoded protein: CACDTLSRVLGNETDKLIF.

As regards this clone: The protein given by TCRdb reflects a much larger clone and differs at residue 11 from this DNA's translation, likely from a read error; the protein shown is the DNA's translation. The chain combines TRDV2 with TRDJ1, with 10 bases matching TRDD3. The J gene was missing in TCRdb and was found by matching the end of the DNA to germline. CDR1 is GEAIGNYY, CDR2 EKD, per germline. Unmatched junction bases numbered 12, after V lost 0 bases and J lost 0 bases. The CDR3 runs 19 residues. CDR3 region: CACDTLVLGDGGDTDKLIF. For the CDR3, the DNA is TGTGCCTGTGACACCCTCGTACTGGGGGATGGGGGAGACACCGATAAACTCATCTTT.

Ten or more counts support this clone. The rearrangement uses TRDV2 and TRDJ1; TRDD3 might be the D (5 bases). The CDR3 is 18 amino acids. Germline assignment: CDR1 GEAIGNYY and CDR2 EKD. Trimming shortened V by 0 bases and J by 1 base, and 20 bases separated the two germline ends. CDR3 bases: TGTGCCTGTGACACCCTCCTGGGTACTGGAGGCAGCACCGATAAACTCATCTTT. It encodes CACDTLLGTGGSTDKLIF.

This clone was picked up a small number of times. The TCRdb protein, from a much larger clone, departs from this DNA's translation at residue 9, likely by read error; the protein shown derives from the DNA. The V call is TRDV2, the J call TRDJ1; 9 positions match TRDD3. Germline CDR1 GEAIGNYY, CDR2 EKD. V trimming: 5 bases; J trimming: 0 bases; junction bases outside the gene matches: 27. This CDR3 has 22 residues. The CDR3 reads CACARKNPALGDGTLYTDKLIF. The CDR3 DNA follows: TGTGCCTGTGCCAGAAAGAACCCTGCGCTGGGGGATGGAACCCTGTACACCGATAAACTCATCTTT.

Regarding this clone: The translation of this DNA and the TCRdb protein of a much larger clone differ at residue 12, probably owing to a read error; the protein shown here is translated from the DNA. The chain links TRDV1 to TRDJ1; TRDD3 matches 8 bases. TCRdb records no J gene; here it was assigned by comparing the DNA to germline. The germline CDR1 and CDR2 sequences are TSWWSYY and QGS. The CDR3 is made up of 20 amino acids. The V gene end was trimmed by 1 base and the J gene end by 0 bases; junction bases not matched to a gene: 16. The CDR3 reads CALGERLAALGGKYTDKLIF. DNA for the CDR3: TGTGCTCTTGGGGAACGGTTGGCTGCACTGGGGGGCAAGTACACCGATAAACTCATCTTT.

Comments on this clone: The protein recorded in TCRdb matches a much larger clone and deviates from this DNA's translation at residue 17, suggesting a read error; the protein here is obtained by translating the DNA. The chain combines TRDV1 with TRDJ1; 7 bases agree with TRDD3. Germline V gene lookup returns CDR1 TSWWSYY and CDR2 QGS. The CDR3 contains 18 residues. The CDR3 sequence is CALGEPFGGQTYTDKLTF. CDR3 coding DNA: TGTGCTCTTGGGGAACCTTTTGGGGGACAAACATACACCGATAAACTCACCTTT.

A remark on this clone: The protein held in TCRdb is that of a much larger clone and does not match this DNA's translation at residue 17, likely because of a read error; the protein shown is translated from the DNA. Written as DNA, the CDR3 is TGTGCCTGCAAGCTCTACACTCCTTCCCGGGGACTTATTTACACCGATAGACTCATCTTT. This translates into CACKLYTPSRGLIYTDRLIF. The chain has TRDV2 and TRDJ1; D might be TRDD2 (6 bases). No J segment appears in TCRdb, so it was assigned here by matching the sequence to germline. CDR1 is GEAIGNYY and CDR2 is EKD in the germline V gene. This CDR3 is 20 amino acids long.

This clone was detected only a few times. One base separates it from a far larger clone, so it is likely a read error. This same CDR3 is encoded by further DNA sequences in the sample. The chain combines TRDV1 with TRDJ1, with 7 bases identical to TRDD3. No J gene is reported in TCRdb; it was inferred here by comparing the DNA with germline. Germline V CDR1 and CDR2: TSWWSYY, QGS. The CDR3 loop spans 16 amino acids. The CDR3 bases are TGTGCCCTTGGGGAACTAGGGTGCCCGGGGGATGGTAAACTCATCTTT. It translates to CALGELGCPGDGKLIF.

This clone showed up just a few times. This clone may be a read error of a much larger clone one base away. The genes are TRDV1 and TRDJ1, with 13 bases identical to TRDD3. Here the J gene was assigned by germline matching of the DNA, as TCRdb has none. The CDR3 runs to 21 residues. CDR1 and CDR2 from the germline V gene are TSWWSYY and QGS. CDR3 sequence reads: CALGETLSNWGIREYTDKLIF. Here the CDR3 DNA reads TGTGCTCTAGGGGAAACTCTGTCAAACTGGGGGATACGGGAGTACACCGATAAACTCATCTTT.

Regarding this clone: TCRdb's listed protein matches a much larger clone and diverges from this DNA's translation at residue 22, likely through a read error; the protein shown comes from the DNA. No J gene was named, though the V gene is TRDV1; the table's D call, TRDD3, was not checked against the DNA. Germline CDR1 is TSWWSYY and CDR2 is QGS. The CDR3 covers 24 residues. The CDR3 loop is CALGELRGINLLPPIGGGGTKPIF. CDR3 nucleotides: TGTGCTCTTGGGGAACTTCGTGGGATCAATTTACTCCCCCCAATCGGTGGTGGGGGCACAAAACCCATCTTT.

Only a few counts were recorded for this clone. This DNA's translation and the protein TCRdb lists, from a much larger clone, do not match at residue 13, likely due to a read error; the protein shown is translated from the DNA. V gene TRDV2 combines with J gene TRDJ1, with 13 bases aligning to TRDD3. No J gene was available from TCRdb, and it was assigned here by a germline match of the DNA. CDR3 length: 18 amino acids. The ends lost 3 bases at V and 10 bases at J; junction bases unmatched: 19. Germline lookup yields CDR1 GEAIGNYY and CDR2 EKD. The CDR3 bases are TGTGCCTGTGACGAACTACTGGGGGATACGCGCGCAGGTAAAGGACTCATCTTT. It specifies CACDELLGDTRAGKGLIF.

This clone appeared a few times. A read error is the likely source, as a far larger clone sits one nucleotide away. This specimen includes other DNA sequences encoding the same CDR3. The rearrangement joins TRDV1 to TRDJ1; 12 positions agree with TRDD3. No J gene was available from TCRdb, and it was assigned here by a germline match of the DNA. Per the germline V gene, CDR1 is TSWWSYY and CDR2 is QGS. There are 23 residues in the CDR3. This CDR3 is CALGEPPASYAYWGILSADKLIF. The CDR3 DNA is TGCGCTCTTGGGGAACCCCCGGCTTCCTACGCTTACTGGGGGATACTTAGTGCCGATAAACTCATCTTT.

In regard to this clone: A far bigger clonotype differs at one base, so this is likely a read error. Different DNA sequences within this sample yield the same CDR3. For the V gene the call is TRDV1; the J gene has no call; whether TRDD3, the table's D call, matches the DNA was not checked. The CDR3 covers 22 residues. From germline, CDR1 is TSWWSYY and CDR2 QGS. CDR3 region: CALGDPGFLQGGILRRGDKLIF. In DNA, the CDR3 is TGTGCTCTTGGGGACCCTGGATTCCTACAAGGGGGGATCCTCCGGCGCGGCGATAAACTCATCTTC.

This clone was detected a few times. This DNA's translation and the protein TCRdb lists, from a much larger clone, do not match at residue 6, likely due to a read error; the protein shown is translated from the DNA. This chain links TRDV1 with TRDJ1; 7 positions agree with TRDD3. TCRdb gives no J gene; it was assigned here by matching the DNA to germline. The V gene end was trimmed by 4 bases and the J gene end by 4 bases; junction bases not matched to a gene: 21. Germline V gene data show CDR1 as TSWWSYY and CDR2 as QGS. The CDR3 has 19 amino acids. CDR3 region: CALGGIAVAVLGRGDKLIF. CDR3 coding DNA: TGTGCTCTTGGGGGAATTGCAGTAGCTGTACTGGGGCGGGGCGATAAACTCATCTTT.

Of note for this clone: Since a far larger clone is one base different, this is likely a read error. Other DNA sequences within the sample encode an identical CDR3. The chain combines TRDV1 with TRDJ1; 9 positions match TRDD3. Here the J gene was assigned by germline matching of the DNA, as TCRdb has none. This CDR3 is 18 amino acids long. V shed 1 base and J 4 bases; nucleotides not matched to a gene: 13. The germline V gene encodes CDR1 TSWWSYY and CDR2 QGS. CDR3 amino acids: CALGERFKGDTVVDKLIF. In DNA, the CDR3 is TGTGCTCTTGGGGAACGGTTCAAGGGGGATACTGTTGTCGATAAACTCATCTTT.

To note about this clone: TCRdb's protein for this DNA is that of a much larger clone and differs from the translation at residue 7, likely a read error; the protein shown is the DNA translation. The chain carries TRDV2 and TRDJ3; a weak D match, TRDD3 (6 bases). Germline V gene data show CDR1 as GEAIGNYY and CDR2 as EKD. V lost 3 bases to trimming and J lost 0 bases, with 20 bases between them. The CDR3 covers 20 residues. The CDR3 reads CACDATRGSARSWDTRQMFF. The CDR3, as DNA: TGTGCCTGTGACGCGACTAGGGGATCAGCTCGCTCCTGGGACACCCGACAGATGTTTTTC.

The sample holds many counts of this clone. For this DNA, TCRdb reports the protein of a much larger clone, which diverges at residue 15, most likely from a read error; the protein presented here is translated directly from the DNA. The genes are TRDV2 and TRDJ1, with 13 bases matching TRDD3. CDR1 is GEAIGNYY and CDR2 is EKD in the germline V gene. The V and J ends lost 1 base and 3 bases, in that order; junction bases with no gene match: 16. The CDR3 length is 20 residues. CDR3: CACDTPFTGGYEGYADKLIF. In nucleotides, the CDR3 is TGTGCCTGTGACACACCCTTTACTGGGGGATACGAAGGATACGCCGATAAACTCATCTTT.

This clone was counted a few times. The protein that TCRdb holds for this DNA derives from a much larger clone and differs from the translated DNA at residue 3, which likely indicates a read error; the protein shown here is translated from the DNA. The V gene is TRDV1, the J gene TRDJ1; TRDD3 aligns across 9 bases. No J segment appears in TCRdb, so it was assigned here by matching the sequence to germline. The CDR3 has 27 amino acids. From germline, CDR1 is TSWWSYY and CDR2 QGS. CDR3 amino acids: CAPGEVRVRKPVQLLGEKYWDTDKLIF. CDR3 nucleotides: TGTGCTCCTGGGGAAGTGAGAGTCCGAAAACCAGTACAGCTACTGGGGGAGAAATACTGGGACACCGATAAACTCATCTTT.

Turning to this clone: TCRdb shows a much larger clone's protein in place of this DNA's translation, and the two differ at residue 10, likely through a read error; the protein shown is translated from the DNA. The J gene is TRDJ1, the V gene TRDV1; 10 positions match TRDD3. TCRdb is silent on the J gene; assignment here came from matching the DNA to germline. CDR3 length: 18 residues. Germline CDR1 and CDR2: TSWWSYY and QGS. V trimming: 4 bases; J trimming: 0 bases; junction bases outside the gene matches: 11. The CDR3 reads CALGVIYWGMKYTDKLIF. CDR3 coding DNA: TGTGCTCTTGGGGTAATATACTGGGGGATGAAATACACCGATAAACTCATCTTT.